The 17 T cell receptor beta chains reported below all come from one sample, sequenced in a study of low-dose radiotherapy and immunotherapy resistance in tumors. Covering alpha and beta chains, TRAV- and TRBV-specific primers were used for the first-strand cDNA. PCR amplification of the TCRs was performed with Phusion for 20 PCR cycles, and it relied on a constant-region primer together with a V-primer adapter. TCRdb re-called the reads with MiXCR, one entry per CDR3 protein. The sample has around 80,000 distinct CDR3 sequences, around 17% seen once; the top ten hold approximately 1.5%. This sample's time point: after trial treatment. As to treatment: LDRT plus nivolumab, ipilimumab, low-dose cyclophosphamide and aspirin (RACIN trial). The starting material was PBMCs, obtained after low-dose radiotherapy plus immunotherapy. The receptor source for this set is a male donor with prostate cancer.

In this sample, this clonotype turned up many times. V and J are TRBV5-6 and TRBJ2-1; D ambiguous. V was cut by 0 bases and J by 10 bases, with 11 bases left in between. The germline CDR1 and CDR2 sequences are SGHDT and YYEEEE. The CDR3 totals 13 residues. Here the CDR3 reads CASSLAGNLEQFF. DNA of the CDR3: TGTGCCAGCAGCTTGGCAGGCAATCTCGAGCAGTTCTTC.

This clonotype was detected ten times or more. The chain combines TRBV28 with TRBJ2-7; 8 nucleotides align to TRBD2. V lost 5 bases, J lost 6 bases, and 6 bases stayed unmatched. There are 13 residues in the CDR3. Germline V gene sequence: CDR1 MDHEN, CDR2 SYDVKM. Here the CDR3 reads CASSPGTRGEQYF. DNA for the CDR3: TGTGCCAGCAGTCCCGGGACTAGGGGCGAGCAGTACTTC.

About this clonotype itself: A read error is likely here: a far larger clone is one base away. The chain uses TRBV28 and TRBJ2-7; a weak D match, TRBD2 (7 bases). CDR1 and CDR2 (germline): MDHEN, SYDVKM. Between the trimmed V and J ends, which lost 6 bases and 7 bases, there was a span of 25 bases. The CDR3 runs to 16 residues. The CDR3 here is CASRAPGGLDYNEQYF. CDR3 DNA sequence: TGTGCCAGCAGGGCTCCCGGGGGGCTCGACTACAATGAGCAGTACTTC. The whole variable domain, remainder taken from reference TRBV28 and TRBJ2-7, is DVKVTQSSRYLVKRTGEKVFLECVQDMDHENMFWYRQDPGLGLRLIYFSYDVKMKEKGDIPEGYSVSREKKERFSLILESASTNQTSMYLCASRAPGGLDYNEQYFGPGTRLTVT.

This clonotype was observed many times. This chain connects TRBV3-1 to TRBJ2-1, with D perhaps matching TRBD2 (6 bases). The CDR3 runs 13 residues. V was trimmed by 4 bases and J by 10 bases, leaving 14 bases between them. Germline CDR1 LGHDT, CDR2 YNNKEL (reference sequence). Here the CDR3 reads CASSPRDWGEQFF. The DNA of the CDR3 is TGTGCCAGCAGCCCCCGGGACTGGGGAGAGCAGTTCTTC.

This clonotype appeared many times. The chain joins TRBV2 to TRBJ1-2; possibly TRBD1 for D (5 bases). Germline values: CDR1 SNHLY, CDR2 FYNNEI. Trimming removed 7 bases at V and 8 bases at J, with 14 bases between. The CDR3 spans 12 residues. CDR3 in amino acids: CASIWGMEGYTF. CDR3 DNA: TGTGCCAGCATCTGGGGGATGGAGGGCTACACCTTC.

This clonotype was counted many times. The gene calls are TRBV29-1 and TRBJ1-5, with D perhaps TRBD1 (5 bases). The CDR3 length is 14 residues. From germline, CDR1 is SQVTM and CDR2 ANQGSEA. V gave up 4 bases and J gave up 6 bases, with 16 bases separating them. CDR3 sequence reads: CSVGGGLPGQPQHF. CDR3 sequence (DNA): TGCAGCGTTGGTGGGGGATTACCTGGTCAGCCCCAGCATTTT.

Many counts were recorded for this clonotype. The chain links TRBV7-2 to TRBJ2-1, with unresolved D. Trimming took off 7 bases at V and 6 bases at J, with 13 bases between the two ends. Germline V gene lookup returns CDR1 SGHTA and CDR2 FQGNSA. CDR3 length equals 13 residues. Here the CDR3 reads CASNPAGFNEQFF. CDR3 nucleotide sequence: TGTGCCAGCAACCCTGCCGGGTTCAATGAGCAGTTCTTC.

The chain couples TRBV20-1 to TRBJ1-3; possibly TRBD1 for D (5 bases). Germline CDR1 is DFQATT and CDR2 is SNEGSKA (reference sequence). CDR3 length equals 13 residues. V was pared by 5 bases and J by 0 bases, with 8 bases between. The CDR3: CSARGRSGNTIYF. Written as DNA, the CDR3 is TGCAGTGCTCGGGGCCGCTCTGGAAACACCATATATTTT.

This clonotype has ten or more counts. The genes are TRBV4-1 and TRBJ2-1; D not certain. The ends were cut back, 1 base at V and 9 bases at J, with 13 bases in the middle. The CDR3 runs to 14 residues. Germline V gives CDR1 MGHRA, CDR2 YSYEKL. This chain's CDR3 is CASSQGRTGGEQFF. The CDR3 DNA is TGCGCCAGCAGCCAAGGTCGGACGGGCGGTGAGCAGTTCTTC.

This clonotype came up many times. The genes are TRBV5-4 and TRBJ2-1, with D possibly TRBD2 on 7 matching bases. Germline V gene lookup returns CDR1 SGHNT and CDR2 YYREEE (reference sequence). V was cut by 7 bases and J by 4 bases, with 21 bases left in between. The CDR3 runs 16 residues. The CDR3 DNA reads TGTGCCAGCCTTACAGGGTCACCGGGGGGTTACAATGAGCAGTTCTTC. Its protein product is CASLTGSPGGYNEQFF.

This clonotype has ten or more counts. The V call is TRBV28, the J call TRBJ2-5; tentative D call: TRBD2 (5 bases). CDR1 is MDHEN and CDR2 is SYDVKM in the germline V gene. Trimming removed 3 bases from V and 1 base from J, with 15 bases in between. The CDR3 covers 16 residues. Here the CDR3 DNA reads TGTGCCAGCAGTTTCTTGTCGGGGATGCTCCAAGAGACCCAGTACTTC. It codes for CASSFLSGMLQETQYF.

This clonotype was detected many times. The chain carries TRBV2 and TRBJ2-7, with D perhaps TRBD1 (5 bases). The germline V gene encodes CDR1 SNHLY and CDR2 FYNNEI. The CDR3 consists of 14 residues. V was trimmed by 0 bases and J by 2 bases, leaving 8 bases between them. The CDR3 nucleotides read TGTGCCAGCAGTGAAGCGGGGCCCACCTACGAGCAGTACTTC. Translation: CASSEAGPTYEQYF.

Many counts were recorded for this clonotype. The chain employs TRBV4-3 and TRBJ2-2, with a weak D call TRBD2 (6 bases). The germline V gene encodes CDR1 LGHNA and CDR2 YSLEER. The CDR3 runs to 17 residues. Trimming removed 0 bases at V and 2 bases at J, with 13 bases between. The CDR3 reads CASSQDGGNGNTGELFF. CDR3 bases: TGCGCCAGCAGCCAAGATGGCGGGAACGGTAACACCGGGGAGCTGTTTTTT.

The rearrangement links TRBV12-3 or TRBV12-4 to TRBJ2-5; 8 bases match TRBD2. This CDR3 contains 15 residues. Trimming removed 3 bases from V and 5 bases from J; junction bases left unmatched: 8. CDR3 residues: CASSLLAGIGETQYF. The CDR3, as DNA: TGTGCCAGCAGTTTGTTAGCGGGAATTGGGGAGACCCAGTACTTC.

There are many counts of this clonotype. This chain connects TRBV11-1 to TRBJ2-3, with D perhaps being TRBD1 or TRBD2 (6 bases each). Germline loops: CDR1 SGHAT, CDR2 FQDESV (reference sequence). Trimming removed 7 bases at V and 4 bases at J, with 18 bases between. This CDR3 region has 15 residues. DNA for the CDR3: TGTGCCAGCAACACAGTCGGGGGCCCTCCAGATACGCAGTATTTT. The encoded protein is CASNTVGGPPDTQYF.

Turning to this clonotype: A far more abundant clone sits one base away, making this likely a read error. The chain links TRBV12-3 or TRBV12-4 to TRBJ2-1; D not certain. Between the trimmed V and J ends, which lost 2 bases and 8 bases, there was a span of 4 bases. The CDR3 extends over 11 amino acids. The CDR3 loop is CASSLRHEQFF. The CDR3 region has the DNA TGTGCCAGCAGTTTAAGGCATGAGCAGTTCTTC.

This clonotype was detected ten times or more. J is TRBJ1-2 and V is TRBV10-3; 9 bases agree with TRBD1. CDR3 length equals 14 residues. Germline loops: CDR1 ENHRY, CDR2 SYGVKD. J lost 7 bases, V lost 3 bases, and 6 bases had no gene match. CDR3 sequence (DNA): TGTGCCATCAGTGACGAAGGACAGGGGCCTGGCTACACCTTC. Protein product: CAISDEGQGPGYTF.